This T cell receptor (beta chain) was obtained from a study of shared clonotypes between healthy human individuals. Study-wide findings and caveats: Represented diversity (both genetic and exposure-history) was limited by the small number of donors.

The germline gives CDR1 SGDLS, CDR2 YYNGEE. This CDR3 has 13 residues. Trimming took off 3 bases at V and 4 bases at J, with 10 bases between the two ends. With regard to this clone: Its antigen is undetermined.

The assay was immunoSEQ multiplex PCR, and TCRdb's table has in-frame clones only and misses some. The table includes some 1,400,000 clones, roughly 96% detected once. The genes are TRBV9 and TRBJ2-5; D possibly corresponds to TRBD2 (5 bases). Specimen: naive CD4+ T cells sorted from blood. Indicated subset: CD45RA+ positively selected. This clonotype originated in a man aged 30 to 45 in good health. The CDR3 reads CASSGGFAETQYF. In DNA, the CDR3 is TGTGCCAGCAGCGGAGGGTTCGCAGAGACCCAGTACTTC. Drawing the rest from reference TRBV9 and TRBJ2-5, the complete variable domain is DSGVTQTPKHLITATGQRVTLRCSPRSGDLSVYWYQQSLDQGLQFLIQYYNGEERAKGNILERFSAQQFPDLHSELNLSSLELGDSALYFCASSGGFAETQYFGPGTRLLVL.